The text below deals with one T cell receptor (beta chain). Loaded into unsorted PBMC replicate PCRs was 300 ng DNA, roughly 30,000 T cell genomes. The repertoire was sequenced with immunoSEQ multiplex PCR; TCRdb's copy has only in-frame clones and lacks some. The table has more than 400,000 clones, more than 65% seen once. The sample belongs to a study of shared clonotypes between healthy human individuals. Sequencing used PBMCs. This receptor was taken from a woman between 35 and 50 years old in good health. Some clones in this sample may be carry-over from other donors' samples.

CDR3 region: CASNRDRGQDEQFF. As DNA, the CDR3 is TGTGCCAGCAACCGAGACAGGGGGCAGGATGAGCAGTTCTTC. V usage is TRBV6-6 and J usage is TRBJ2-1; TRBD1 matches at 10 bases. CDR3 size: 14 residues. V dropped 7 bases and J dropped 8; count of bases not matched to a gene: 8. Germline CDR1 reads MNHNY; CDR2 reads SVGAGI (reference sequence).